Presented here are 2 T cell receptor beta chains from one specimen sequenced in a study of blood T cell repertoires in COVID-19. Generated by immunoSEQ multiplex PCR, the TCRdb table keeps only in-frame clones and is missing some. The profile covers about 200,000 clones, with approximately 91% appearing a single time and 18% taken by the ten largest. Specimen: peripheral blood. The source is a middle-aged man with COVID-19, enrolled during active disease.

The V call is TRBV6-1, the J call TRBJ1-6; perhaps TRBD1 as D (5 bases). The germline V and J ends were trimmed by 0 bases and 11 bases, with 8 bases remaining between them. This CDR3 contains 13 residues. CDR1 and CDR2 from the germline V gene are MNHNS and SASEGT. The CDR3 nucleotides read TGTGCCAGCAGTGAAGCGCCAGGGCCACCCCTCCACTTT. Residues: CASSEAPGPPLHF.

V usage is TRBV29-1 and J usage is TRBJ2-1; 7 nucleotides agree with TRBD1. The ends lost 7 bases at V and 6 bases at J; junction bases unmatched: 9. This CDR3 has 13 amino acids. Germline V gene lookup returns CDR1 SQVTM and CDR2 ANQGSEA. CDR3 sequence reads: CSGKTGTANEQFF. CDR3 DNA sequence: TGCAGCGGAAAGACAGGGACGGCCAATGAGCAGTTCTTC.